Each of the 22 T cell receptor beta chains below was sequenced from the same sample in a study of CD8 T cells in Susac syndrome. Random hexamers primed reverse transcription of about 0.5 to 1 ug RNA. TCRdb analysed the immunoSEQ multiplex PCR reads with MiXCR anew, one entry per CDR3 protein. The sample shows approximately 71,000 distinct CDR3 sequences, around 96% of them seen only once. Sequenced: CD4+ T cells from PBMCs. The receptors here all came from a human donor with multiple sclerosis.

The rearrangement links TRBV11-3 to TRBJ2-7; 7 bases align to TRBD1. There are 14 residues in the CDR3. The ends lost 3 bases at V and 6 bases at J; junction bases unmatched: 8. The germline V gene encodes CDR1 SGHNT and CDR2 YENEEA. Here the CDR3 reads CASSFQGENSEQYF. The CDR3 DNA is TGTGCCAGCAGCTTCCAGGGGGAAAATTCCGAGCAGTACTTC. Based on the CDR3 plus reference TRBV11-3 and TRBJ2-7, the full variable domain is EAGVVQSPRYKIIEKKQPVAFWCNPISGHNTLYWYLQNLGQGPELLIRYENEEAVDDSQLPKDRFSAERLKGVDSTLKIQPAELGDSAVYLCASSFQGENSEQYFGPGTRLTVT.

The V call is TRBV3-1, the J call TRBJ1-1, with 10 bases fitting TRBD1. From germline, CDR1 is LGHDT and CDR2 YNNKEL (reference sequence). The CDR3 runs to 12 residues. After removal of 8 bases from V and 8 bases from J, the junction contained 5 bases not matched to a gene. In DNA, the CDR3 is TGTGCCAGCGAGACAGGGGGCACCGAAGCTTTCTTT. It yields the protein CASETGGTEAFF.

This chain joins TRBV12-3 or TRBV12-4 and TRBJ2-7, with D tentatively TRBD1 (6 bases). The CDR3 is made up of 13 amino acids. Between the trimmed V and J ends, which lost 4 bases and 4 bases, there was a span of 11 bases. CDR3 loop: CASSSWTVYEQYF. The CDR3 nucleotides read TGTGCCAGCAGTTCTTGGACAGTTTACGAGCAGTACTTC.

The chain couples TRBV5-1 to TRBJ2-5; 9 bases map to TRBD2. The CDR3 loop spans 16 amino acids. CDR1 is SGHRS and CDR2 is YFSETQ in the germline V gene. The V segment lost 0 bases and the J segment 3 bases; nucleotides outside the gene matches: 6. The CDR3 is CASSLGLLAGKETQYF. CDR3 bases: TGCGCCAGCAGCTTGGGGCTTCTAGCGGGGAAAGAGACCCAGTACTTC.

The chain has TRBV4-1 and TRBJ2-5, with D perhaps TRBD1 or TRBD2 (5 bases each). Germline CDR1 is MGHRA and CDR2 is YSYEKL. V lost 1 base to trimming and J lost 1 base, with 10 bases between them. The CDR3 totals 15 residues. This CDR3 reads CASSQGGNTQETQYF. The CDR3 nucleotides are TGCGCCAGCAGCCAAGGGGGGAACACCCAAGAGACCCAGTACTTC.

This rearrangement joins TRBV11-3 to TRBJ2-6; no clear D. The CDR3 is 16 residues long. Germline-derived CDR1 and CDR2 are SGHNT and YENEEA. V was cut by 5 bases and J by 0 bases, with 11 bases left in between. The CDR3 DNA sequence: TGTGCCAGCAGCGGTCGACGGTTCTCTGGGGCCAACGTCCTGACTTTC. Its protein product is CASSGRRFSGANVLTF.

V gene TRBV7-6 combines with J gene TRBJ2-5, with 10 bases matching TRBD2. CDR3 length equals 14 residues. V gave up 5 bases and J gave up 3 bases; unmatched junction bases: 3. Per germline, CDR1 SGHVS and CDR2 FNYEAQ. The CDR3 region has the DNA TGTGCCAGCAGCCCAGGACTAGCGGAAGAGACCCAGTACTTC. This encodes CASSPGLAEETQYF.

The V call is TRBV12-3 or TRBV12-4, the J call TRBJ1-5; tentatively, D is TRBD1 (5 bases). This CDR3 has 13 amino acids. Trimming removed 7 bases at V and 2 bases at J, with 9 bases between. In nucleotides, the CDR3 is TGTGCCAGCAACAAAGGGGGCAATCAGCCCCAGCATTTT. It translates to CASNKGGNQPQHF.

This chain's CDR3 is CASSQGEAGGRNEQFF. CDR3 nucleotides: TGTGCCAGCAGCCAAGGCGAGGCGGGGGGGCGGAATGAGCAGTTCTTC. The genes are TRBV3-1 and TRBJ2-1; 9 nucleotides agree with TRBD2. Unmatched junction bases numbered 8, after V lost 1 base and J lost 7 bases. CDR3 size: 16 residues. Germline CDR1 is LGHDT and CDR2 is YNNKEL (reference sequence).

This clonotype was counted a single time. The J gene is TRBJ2-7, the V gene TRBV30; possibly TRBD2 for D (6 bases). The CDR3 contains 15 residues. V was cut by 0 bases and J by 5 bases, with 17 bases left in between. Germline-derived CDR1 and CDR2 are GTSNPN and SVGIG (reference sequence). CDR3 residues: CAWSVHLGTYDEQYF. The CDR3 DNA reads TGTGCCTGGAGTGTACATCTGGGGACTTATGACGAGCAGTACTTC. Full variable domain (rest looked up from reference TRBV30 and TRBJ2-7): SQTIHQWPATLVQPVGSPLSLECTVEGTSNPNLYWYRQAAGRGLQLLFYSVGIGQISSEVPQNLSASRPQDRQFILSSKKLLLSDSGFYLCAWSVHLGTYDEQYFGPGTRLTVT.

The chain employs TRBV12-3 or TRBV12-4 and TRBJ2-7; no definite D call. V was pared by 5 bases and J by 8 bases, with 13 bases between. This CDR3 contains 12 residues. Here the CDR3 DNA reads TGTGCCAGCAGTCCAGCTCCGGGTCAGCAGTACTTC. The encoded protein is CASSPAPGQQYF.

This chain links TRBV28 with TRBJ1-2, with D uncertain. Trimming removed 5 bases at V and 4 bases at J, with 14 bases between. Germline CDR1 MDHEN, CDR2 SYDVKM. There are 14 residues in the CDR3. CDR3 loop: CASSQPDSAYGYTF. The CDR3 DNA reads as TGTGCCAGCAGTCAACCAGACTCCGCCTATGGCTACACCTTC.

The chain couples TRBV20-1 to TRBJ1-1; unclear D gene. Trimming removed 2 bases from V and 2 bases from J, with 24 bases in between. Germline loops: CDR1 DFQATT, CDR2 SNEGSKA (reference sequence). This CDR3 contains 18 residues. The CDR3 DNA reads TGCAGTGCTAGACGACCTCCGGGCTCAGACGCCCCTAACACTGAAGCTTTCTTT. Protein: CSARRPPGSDAPNTEAFF.

The V and J genes are TRBV7-2 and TRBJ2-5; either TRBD1 or TRBD2 may supply D (5 bases each). The germline CDR1 and CDR2 sequences are SGHTA and FQGNSA. Trimming removed 5 bases at V and 3 bases at J, with 16 bases between. The CDR3 runs to 15 residues. The CDR3 nucleotides are TGTGCCAGCAGCCCGCTGAGACTGGGGGAAGAGACCCAGTACTTC. It yields the protein CASSPLRLGEETQYF.

This clonotype has only one observation. The chain has TRBV7-2 and TRBJ2-1; D remains ambiguous. Germline assignment: CDR1 SGHTA and CDR2 FQGNSA. The CDR3 runs to 15 residues. V lost 5 bases, J lost 10 bases, and 21 bases lay in between. CDR3: CASSRGSSSGMEQFF. As DNA, the CDR3 is TGTGCCAGCAGCAGAGGTAGTTCCAGTGGGATGGAGCAGTTCTTC.

This chain links TRBV7-2 with TRBJ2-5, with 8 nucleotides matching TRBD2. Trimming at V came to 5 bases and at J to 2 bases, leaving 13 bases not matched to a gene. Germline CDR1 reads SGHTA; CDR2 reads FQGNSA. The length of the CDR3 is 17 residues. The DNA for the CDR3 is TGTGCCAGCAGCCTAGTAGCGGGATTCAACCGACAAGAGACCCAGTACTTC. It is translated as CASSLVAGFNRQETQYF.

The V call is TRBV13, the J call TRBJ2-1; tentatively, D is TRBD2 (5 bases). Germline lookup yields CDR1 PRHDT and CDR2 FYEKMQ (reference sequence). Between the trimmed V and J ends, which lost 5 bases and 7 bases, there was a span of 12 bases. CDR3 length: 13 amino acids. The CDR3 sequence is CASSTTRGNEQFF. The CDR3, as DNA: TGTGCCAGCAGCACAACTAGAGGGAATGAGCAGTTCTTC.

The chain carries TRBV3-1 and TRBJ2-1; 8 bases map to TRBD1. Trimming at V came to 4 bases and at J to 16 bases, leaving 9 bases not matched to a gene. This CDR3 region has 12 residues. CDR1 and CDR2 from the germline V gene are LGHDT and YNNKEL (reference sequence). The CDR3 here is CASSPRQGSTFF. The CDR3 DNA follows: TGTGCCAGCAGCCCCCGACAGGGGTCCACCTTCTTC.

This clonotype was seen once. The V call is TRBV11-2, the J call TRBJ2-1, with D perhaps matching TRBD1 (5 bases). V was cut by 5 bases and J by 4 bases, with 15 bases left in between. Germline CDR1 and CDR2: SGHAT and FQNNGV. CDR3 length: 15 residues. The CDR3 region has the DNA TGTGCCAGCAGCCCGCCGGACACGGGTTACAATGAGCAGTTCTTC. This translates into CASSPPDTGYNEQFF.

The chain has TRBV11-2 and TRBJ1-5; D might be TRBD1 (5 bases). The CDR3 length is 15 residues. The germline V and J ends were trimmed by 1 base and 2 bases, with 9 bases remaining between them. From germline, CDR1 is SGHAT and CDR2 FQNNGV. The CDR3 nucleotides read TGTGCCAGCAGCTTAGGGGGGATGGGCAATCAGCCCCAGCATTTT. Its protein product is CASSLGGMGNQPQHF.

The J gene is TRBJ2-7, the V gene TRBV4-1, with D perhaps given as TRBD1 or TRBD2 (5 bases each). The CDR3 covers 14 residues. V was shortened by 3 bases and J by 6 bases, with 15 bases between the two germline ends. Germline V lookup: CDR1 MGHRA, CDR2 YSYEKL. The CDR3 spells CASSQAGASGEQYF. For the CDR3, the DNA is TGCGCCAGCAGCCAGGCCGGGGCGTCGGGCGAGCAGTACTTC.

CDR3 sequence reads: CASSRDKNIQYF. The CDR3 DNA is TGTGCCAGCAGCCGGGACAAAAACATTCAGTACTTC. V and J are TRBV5-6 and TRBJ2-4, with D maybe TRBD2 (5 bases). Per the germline V gene, CDR1 is SGHDT and CDR2 is YYEEEE. The CDR3 totals 12 residues. V lost 4 bases and J 3 bases, leaving 5 bases between the germline ends. The variable domain in full, with the rest retrieved from reference TRBV5-6 and TRBJ2-4, is DAGVTQSPTHLIKTRGQQVTLRCSPKSGHDTVSWYQQALGQGPQFIFQYYEEEERQRGNFPDRFSGHQFPNYSSELNVNALLLGDSALYLCASSRDKNIQYFGAGTRLSVL.